Following are 21 T cell receptor beta chains from one sample sequenced in a study of cytomegalovirus exposure and HLA in healthy donors. The PCR used 60 Vbeta and 13 Jbeta primers. Repertoires were generated with immunoSEQ multiplex PCR, while TCRdb's copy carries only in-frame clones and drops some. The table shows some 120,000 clones, with more than 80% occurring only once. Sequencing input: PBMCs. The origin of the receptors is a male donor in good health and CMV-seronegative.

The chain employs TRBV7-3 and TRBJ2-1; D is possibly TRBD2 (5 bases). CDR1 is SGHTA and CDR2 is FQGTGA in the germline V gene. The CDR3 loop spans 17 amino acids. Trimming left V 0 bases short and J 0 bases short, with 12 bases between. DNA of the CDR3: TGTGCCAGCAGCTTAACAGGGAGCGAAAGCTCCTACAATGAGCAGTTCTTC. Translated, it gives CASSLTGSESSYNEQFF. The full variable domain, in which reference TRBV7-3 and TRBJ2-1 provide the parts outside the CDR3, is GAGVSQTPSNKVTEKGKYVELRCDPISGHTALYWYRQSLGQGPEFLIYFQGTGAADDSGLPNDRFFAVRPEGSVSTLKIQRTERGDSAVYLCASSLTGSESSYNEQFFGPGTRLTVL.

The chain couples TRBV9 to TRBJ2-2; 7 bases fit TRBD2. The CDR3 is 18 amino acids. V gave up 0 bases and J gave up 6 bases; unmatched junction bases: 14. Per germline, CDR1 SGDLS and CDR2 YYNGEE. The CDR3 loop reads CASSVVRGDTVGAGELFF. The CDR3 DNA reads TGTGCCAGCAGCGTAGTACGGGGGGATACCGTTGGGGCCGGGGAGCTGTTTTTT. Variable domain in full (rest from reference TRBV9 and TRBJ2-2): DSGVTQTPKHLITATGQRVTLRCSPRSGDLSVYWYQQSLDQGLQFLIQYYNGEERAKGNILERFSAQQFPDLHSELNLSSLELGDSALYFCASSVVRGDTVGAGELFFGEGSRLTVL.

The rearrangement uses TRBV10-3 and TRBJ2-5, with a possible D match to TRBD1 (5 bases). The J call may be mistaken, given a closer DNA end match to TRBJ2-7. Looked up from germline, CDR1 is ENHRY and CDR2 is SYGVKD. This CDR3 contains 13 residues. As DNA, the CDR3 is TGTGCCATCAGTCTGACAGCCCTCTACGAGCAGTACTTC. Protein sequence: CAISLTALYEQYF.

The chain carries TRBV19 and TRBJ2-1; 9 bases align to TRBD1. The CDR3 has 15 residues. CDR1 and CDR2 (germline): LNHDA, SQIVND (reference sequence). The V and J ends lost 9 bases and 3 bases, in that order; junction bases with no gene match: 9. The CDR3: CASALGDRDYNEQFF. CDR3 DNA: TGTGCCAGCGCATTAGGGGACAGGGACTACAATGAGCAGTTCTTC.

The V and J genes are TRBV25-1 and TRBJ1-3; 7 bases are a match to TRBD1. With V trimmed by 3 bases and J by 0 bases, 8 bases remained unmatched. This CDR3 is 17 amino acids long. The germline V gene encodes CDR1 MGHDK and CDR2 SYGVNS. The CDR3 DNA is TGTGCCAGCAGTGATCCAACCGGGACAGCCTCTGGAAACACCATATATTTT. Amino acids: CASSDPTGTASGNTIYF.

The chain combines TRBV7-9 with TRBJ2-1; no reliable D call. Germline values: CDR1 SEHNR, CDR2 FQNEAQ (reference sequence). Trimming stripped 0 bases from V and 7 bases from J, with 7 bases between. The CDR3 covers 13 residues. CDR3 region: CASSLASGNEQFF. As DNA, the CDR3 is TGTGCCAGCAGCTTAGCGTCCGGGAATGAGCAGTTCTTC.

V and J are TRBV11-1 and TRBJ2-1; 10 bases agree with TRBD2. The CDR3 has 15 amino acids. The V gene end was trimmed by 7 bases and the J gene end by 3 bases; junction bases not matched to a gene: 6. Looked up from germline, CDR1 is SGHAT and CDR2 is FQDESV (reference sequence). CDR3 protein: CASTLRTSGYNEQFF. For the CDR3, the DNA is TGTGCCAGCACCCTCCGGACTAGCGGCTACAATGAGCAGTTCTTC.

The rearrangement joins TRBV6-1 to TRBJ2-3, with TRBD2 matching 12 bases. Germline assignment: CDR1 MNHNS and CDR2 SASEGT. The CDR3 covers 15 residues. The V and J ends lost 8 bases and 4 bases, in that order; junction bases with no gene match: 7. DNA of the CDR3: TGTGCCAGCGGCGCGACTAGCGGGGGCGCAGATACGCAGTATTTT. This sequence encodes CASGATSGGADTQYF.

There are a few counts of this clone. In nucleotides, the CDR3 is TGTGCCAGCAGCGAGACCGGGACTTTTGTCTCCGGGGAGCTGTTTTTT. Its translation: CASSETGTFVSGELFF. This rearrangement joins TRBV7-6 to TRBJ2-2, with D perhaps matching TRBD2 (6 bases). The V and J ends lost 5 bases and 6 bases respectively, with 19 bases between them. CDR1 and CDR2 from the germline V gene are SGHVS and FNYEAQ. This CDR3 spans 16 amino acids.

The chain recombines TRBV5-5 with TRBJ2-5; no reliable D call. The J call may be incorrect, as the DNA end agrees better with TRBJ2-7. CDR1 is SGHKS and CDR2 is YYEKEE in the germline V gene (reference sequence). The CDR3 is made up of 15 amino acids. CDR3 in amino acids: CASRTTFLQPYEQYF. The CDR3 DNA reads TGTGCCAGCAGGACGACATTCCTACAACCCTACGAGCAGTACTTC.

The chain combines TRBV5-1 with TRBJ2-3, with 9 nucleotides matching TRBD1. Trimming removed 0 bases from V and 4 bases from J; junction bases left unmatched: 3. Germline V gene data show CDR1 as SGHRS and CDR2 as YFSETQ. There are 15 residues in the CDR3. CDR3 bases: TGCGCCAGCAGCTTGGGGGACAGGGCTTCAGATACGCAGTATTTT. The encoded protein is CASSLGDRASDTQYF.

This sequence joins TRBV6-1 and TRBJ1-1; TRBD1 agrees at 7 bases. Germline CDR1 MNHNS, CDR2 SASEGT. The CDR3 is 13 amino acids. Trimming removed 5 bases from V and 7 bases from J; junction bases left unmatched: 7. CDR3 sequence reads: CASSKGASGEAFF. The CDR3 bases are TGTGCCAGCAGTAAGGGGGCTTCGGGTGAAGCTTTCTTT.

This clone has more than one count but fewer than ten. V and J are TRBV19 and TRBJ2-3, with 8 bases that match TRBD2. This CDR3 has 16 amino acids. Germline CDR1 LNHDA, CDR2 SQIVND (reference sequence). The junction had 7 bases not matched to a gene; V was cut back by 3 bases and J by 2 bases. The CDR3 region is CASSIRLAGPTDTQYF. The CDR3 nucleotides are TGTGCCAGTAGTATCCGGCTAGCGGGCCCCACAGATACGCAGTATTTT.

The chain combines TRBV2 with TRBJ1-1, with TRBD1 matching over 7 bases. The germline V gene has CDR1 SNHLY and CDR2 FYNNEI. Trimming removed 3 bases from V and 5 bases from J; junction bases left unmatched: 3. This CDR3 comprises 13 residues. This chain's CDR3 is CASSEGRGTEAFF. The CDR3, as DNA: TGTGCCAGCAGTGAGGGCAGGGGGACTGAAGCTTTCTTT.

V usage is TRBV25-1 and J usage is TRBJ2-2; the match to TRBD1 covers 8 bases. Germline CDR1 reads MGHDK; CDR2 reads SYGVNS. CDR3 length equals 14 residues. V lost 6 bases to trimming and J lost 4 bases; unmatched junction nucleotides: 4. CDR3 protein: CASRGQGSTGELFF. The CDR3 DNA reads TGTGCCAGCAGAGGACAGGGTTCCACCGGGGAGCTGTTTTTT.

The chain has TRBV2 and TRBJ1-2; D not resolved. The CDR3 spans 14 residues. Germline V CDR1 and CDR2: SNHLY, FYNNEI. V lost 2 bases and J lost 4, with 11 bases in between. CDR3 in amino acids: CASSERAGRYGYTF. In nucleotides, the CDR3 is TGTGCCAGCAGTGAACGAGCAGGCCGCTATGGCTACACCTTC. Combining the CDR3 with reference TRBV2 and TRBJ1-2 gives the whole variable domain EPEVTQTPSHQVTQMGQEVILRCVPISNHLYFYWYRQILGQKVEFLVSFYNNEISEKSEIFDDQFSVERPDGSNFTLKIRSTKLEDSAMYFCASSERAGRYGYTFGSGTRLTVV.

This clone was seen just once. The chain is built from TRBV29-1 and TRBJ2-5; 7 positions match TRBD2. Germline trimming cut 1 base from V and 5 bases from J; bases unmatched to any gene: 1. This CDR3 spans 12 amino acids. Germline V lookup: CDR1 SQVTM, CDR2 ANQGSEA. The CDR3 reads CSVEGEGETQYF. The DNA for the CDR3 is TGCAGCGTTGAAGGGGAGGGCGAGACCCAGTACTTC.

The chain joins TRBV7-9 to TRBJ1-5; the D gene is possibly TRBD1 (5 bases). V lost 3 bases to trimming and J lost 1 base, with 10 bases between them. This CDR3 is 15 amino acids long. Germline V gene lookup returns CDR1 SEHNR and CDR2 FQNEAQ (reference sequence). For the CDR3, the DNA is TGTGCCAGCAGCTTCGGGACTGGGAGCAATCAGCCCCAGCATTTT. Translating gives CASSFGTGSNQPQHF. The whole variable domain, filled in from reference TRBV7-9 and TRBJ1-5, reads DTGVSQNPRHKITKRGQNVTFRCDPISEHNRLYWYRQTLGQGPEFLTYFQNEAQLEKSRLLSDRFSAERPKGSFSTLEIQRTEQGDSAMYLCASSFGTGSNQPQHFGDGTRLSIL.

V is TRBV28 and J is TRBJ2-7; 9 bases are a match to TRBD1. Germline CDR1 MDHEN, CDR2 SYDVKM. CDR3 length: 14 residues. The V gene end was trimmed by 6 bases and the J gene end by 5 bases; junction bases not matched to a gene: 8. The CDR3 sequence: CASSLRDRAHEQYF. The CDR3, as DNA: TGTGCCAGCAGCTTGCGGGACAGGGCCCACGAGCAGTACTTC.

V and J are TRBV6-1 and TRBJ2-1; 12 positions match TRBD1. Germline CDR1 and CDR2: MNHNS and SASEGT. There are 15 residues in the CDR3. J gave up 6 bases and V 5 bases, and 5 bases lay outside the gene matches. In nucleotides, the CDR3 is TGTGCCAGCAGTCCCGGGGACAGGGGGCCCAATGAGCAGTTCTTC. Translating gives CASSPGDRGPNEQFF.

The V gene is TRBV7-2, the J gene TRBJ1-1; no clear D. V was shortened by 5 bases and J by 7 bases, with 8 bases between the two germline ends. The CDR3 loop spans 11 amino acids. CDR1 is SGHTA, CDR2 FQGNSA, per germline. CDR3 nucleotides: TGTGCCAGCAGCCTGCGTTATGAAGCTTTCTTT. Protein sequence: CASSLRYEAFF.